The clone carrying this TCR beta chain was picked up a small number of times. Its cognate antigen is unknown. The entry originates in a study of identical twins. Findings of the study overall: One should note that invariant MAIT and iNKT cells could partly confound zero-insertion analyses.

Using its own MiXCR run on the 5' RACE reads, TCRdb lists one record per CDR3 protein. The repertoire holds under 450,000 distinct CDR3 sequences, with roughly 18% as singletons. Germline CDR1 reads MNHEY; CDR2 reads SMNVEV (reference sequence). Trimming cost V 3 bases and J 9 bases; bases outside gene matches: 4. This CDR3 has 12 amino acids. Sequencing input: naive T cells sorted from blood. The chain links TRBV27 to TRBJ1-1; 7 nucleotides align to TRBD1. The sequence derives from a man over 45 in good health. CDR3 residues: CASSFPGQKAFF. DNA of the CDR3: TGTGCCAGCAGTTTCCCGGGACAGAAAGCTTTCTTT.